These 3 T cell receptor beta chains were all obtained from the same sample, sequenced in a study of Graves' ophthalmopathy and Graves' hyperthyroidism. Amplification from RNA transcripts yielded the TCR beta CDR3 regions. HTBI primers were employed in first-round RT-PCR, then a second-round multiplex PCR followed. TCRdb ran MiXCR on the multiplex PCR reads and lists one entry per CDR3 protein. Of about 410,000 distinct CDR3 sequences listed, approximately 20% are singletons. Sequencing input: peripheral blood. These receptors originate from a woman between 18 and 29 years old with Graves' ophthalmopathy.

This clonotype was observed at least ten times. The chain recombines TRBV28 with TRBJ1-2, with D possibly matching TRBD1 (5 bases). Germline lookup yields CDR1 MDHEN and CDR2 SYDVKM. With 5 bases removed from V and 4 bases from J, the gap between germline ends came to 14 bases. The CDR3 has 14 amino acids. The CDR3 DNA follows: TGTGCCAGCAGTACCGCCGGGGCTAGCTATGGCTACACCTTC. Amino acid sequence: CASSTAGASYGYTF.

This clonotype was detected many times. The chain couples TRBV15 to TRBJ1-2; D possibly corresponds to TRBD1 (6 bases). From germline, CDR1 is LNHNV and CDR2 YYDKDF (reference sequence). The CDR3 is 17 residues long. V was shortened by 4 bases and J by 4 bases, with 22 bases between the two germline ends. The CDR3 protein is CATSTEGTGIVGYGYTF. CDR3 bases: TGTGCCACCAGCACCGAAGGTACAGGGATAGTGGGCTATGGCTACACCTTC.

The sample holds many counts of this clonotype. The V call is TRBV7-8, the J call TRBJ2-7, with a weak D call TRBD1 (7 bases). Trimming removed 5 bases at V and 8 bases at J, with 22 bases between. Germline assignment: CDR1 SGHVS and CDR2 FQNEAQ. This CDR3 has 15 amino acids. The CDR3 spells CASSPPRGDRGKQYF. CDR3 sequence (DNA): TGTGCCAGCAGCCCACCCAGGGGGGACCGCGGCAAGCAGTACTTC.